This T cell receptor (beta chain) was retrieved from a study of cytomegalovirus exposure and HLA in healthy donors. Regarding the study as a whole: The sole available immune exposure information was CMV serostatus. Previous analysis showed most TCR beta V segments were productive about 90% or about 30% of the time. When a later analysis compared HLA-associated TCR beta chains with equally common others, the HLA-associated chains turned out to be more clonally expanded and to have lower generation probabilities.

Vbeta (60) and Jbeta (13) primers were used in the PCR. The table came from immunoSEQ multiplex PCR; TCRdb's copy has only in-frame clones and leaves some out. Seen here are roughly 93,000 clones, about 80% observed once, and the top ten hold roughly 0.6%. A word on this clone: Its antigen is not identified.

Regarding donors, all were healthy bone marrow donors. The ends were cut back, 0 bases at V and 6 bases at J, with 6 bases in the middle. The CDR3 has 13 amino acids. The germline CDR1 and CDR2 sequences are MNHEY and SVGAGI. The source of this sequence is a man aged 25 to 45 in good health and CMV-seronegative. The chain is built from TRBV6-5 and TRBJ1-5, with no clear D. Sequencing was done on a sample of PBMCs. The DNA of the CDR3 is TGTGCCAGCAGTTACTCCCCAGTTCAGCCCCAGCATTTT. It is translated as CASSYSPVQPQHF.